A single sample gave rise to the 18 T cell receptor beta chains below, sequenced in a study of blood T cell repertoires in COVID-19. TCRdb's table, derived via immunoSEQ multiplex PCR, lists solely in-frame clones and lacks some. The data contain a few hundred thousand clones, 85% to 90% of them singletons. Sequenced sample: PBMCs or T cells enriched from blood (not recorded which). These receptors came from a woman aged 18 to 35 who had recovered from COVID-19.

The V gene is TRBV30, the J gene TRBJ2-7; 8 bases fit TRBD1. V was pared by 5 bases and J by 2 bases, with 2 bases of the junction left unmatched. CDR1 GTSNPN and CDR2 SVGIG come from the germline V gene (reference sequence). The CDR3 is 12 residues long. The CDR3 nucleotides are TGTGCCTGGGGACAGGGTGCCTACGAGCAGTACTTC. This sequence encodes CAWGQGAYEQYF.

The sample holds many counts of this clone. The J gene is TRBJ1-5, the V gene TRBV6-5; a weak D match, TRBD1 (6 bases). Between the trimmed V and J ends, which lost 6 bases and 4 bases, there was a span of 16 bases. This CDR3 is 15 amino acids long. CDR1 and CDR2 (germline): MNHEY, SVGAGI. Here the CDR3 reads CASRIRGQPNQPQHF. CDR3 in DNA: TGTGCCAGCAGGATTCGAGGACAGCCAAATCAGCCCCAGCATTTT.

CDR3 in DNA: TGTGCCAGCAGCAAAACTGGTTTCTATGGCTACACCTTC. Its translation is CASSKTGFYGYTF. The chain joins TRBV12-3 or TRBV12-4 to TRBJ1-2, with D unclear. Trimming removed 6 bases at V and 4 bases at J, with 12 bases between. The CDR3 consists of 13 residues.

The chain is built from TRBV30 and TRBJ1-2, with D perhaps TRBD1 (6 bases). The V gene lost 0 bases and the J gene lost 8 bases, with 10 bases spanning the gap. CDR1 GTSNPN and CDR2 SVGIG come from the germline V gene (reference sequence). The CDR3 spans 12 residues. The CDR3 is CAWSVFRGGYTF. In nucleotides, the CDR3 is TGTGCCTGGAGTGTATTCAGGGGAGGCTACACCTTC.

The chain uses TRBV27 and TRBJ2-2; 10 nucleotides match TRBD2. This CDR3 has 17 residues. V lost 7 bases to trimming and J lost 0 bases; unmatched junction nucleotides: 8. Germline V gene sequence: CDR1 MNHEY, CDR2 SMNVEV (reference sequence). The CDR3 spells CASKASGGNTNTGELFF. For the CDR3, the DNA is TGTGCCAGCAAGGCTAGCGGGGGCAATACGAACACCGGGGAGCTGTTTTTT.

The chain employs TRBV11-1 and TRBJ1-1; the D gene is possibly TRBD1 (6 bases). V lost 5 bases and J lost 1, with 8 bases in between. Germline CDR1 SGHAT, CDR2 FQDESV (reference sequence). The CDR3 is made up of 13 amino acids. The CDR3 region has the DNA TGTGCCAGCAGCCAACAGGGGAACACTGAAGCTTTCTTT. Residues: CASSQQGNTEAFF.

The chain recombines TRBV6-1 with TRBJ2-1, with TRBD2 as a possible D gene (6 bases). The length of the CDR3 is 14 residues. Between the trimmed V and J ends, which lost 3 bases and 9 bases, there was a span of 15 bases. Germline V gene lookup returns CDR1 MNHNS and CDR2 SASEGT. This chain's CDR3 is CASSETRGMGEQFF. CDR3 sequence (DNA): TGTGCCAGCAGTGAGACTAGAGGCATGGGTGAGCAGTTCTTC.

The chain carries TRBV6-5 and TRBJ1-2, with 8 nucleotides matching TRBD1. Germline CDR1 reads MNHEY; CDR2 reads SVGAGI. This CDR3 has 14 residues. V dropped 6 bases and J dropped 4; count of bases not matched to a gene: 7. The CDR3 DNA follows: TGTGCCAGCAGGGGAGGGGACAGGATCTATGGCTACACCTTC. It translates to CASRGGDRIYGYTF.

The chain carries TRBV20-1 and TRBJ2-1; D uncertain. CDR3 length: 10 residues. V was pared by 4 bases and J by 5 bases, with 3 bases between. The germline gives CDR1 DFQATT, CDR2 SNEGSKA (reference sequence). For the CDR3, the DNA is TGCAGTGCTACAGACAATGAGCAGTTCTTC. Amino acids: CSATDNEQFF.

The rearrangement links TRBV19 to TRBJ2-1; weak D call: TRBD1 (5 bases). Germline CDR1 and CDR2: LNHDA and SQIVND (reference sequence). Trimming left V 2 bases short and J 2 bases short, with 10 bases between. The CDR3 has 15 residues. CDR3: CASSISPGTYNEQFF. DNA for the CDR3: TGTGCCAGTAGTATATCCCCAGGGACCTACAATGAGCAGTTCTTC.

Details on this clone: A junction end diverges from the germline sequence, so it may reflect a read error. The rearrangement joins TRBV28 to TRBJ2-1; 10 bases fit TRBD2. Germline lookup yields CDR1 MDHEN and CDR2 SYDVKM. There are 16 residues in the CDR3. The CDR3, as DNA: TGTGCCAGCAGTTCTCTAGCGGGAGACTCCCACAATGAGCAGTTCTTC. Translating it yields CASSSLAGDSHNEQFF.

CDR3 DNA sequence: TGTGCCAGCTCCCTCAACGAAGGACAGAACTATGGCTACACCTTC. Translation: CASSLNEGQNYGYTF. The chain employs TRBV18 and TRBJ1-2; D might be TRBD1 (6 bases). V dropped 6 bases and J dropped 2 bases, with 16 bases sitting between them. The CDR3 spans 15 residues. Looked up from germline, CDR1 is KGHSH and CDR2 is LQKENI.

This sequence joins TRBV6-5 and TRBJ1-2, with 7 nucleotides matching TRBD1. The CDR3 covers 12 residues. Losses at the gene ends were 7 bases for V and 5 bases for J; bases not matched to a gene: 4. Germline lookup yields CDR1 MNHEY and CDR2 SVGAGI. In DNA form, the CDR3 reads TGTGCCAGCATGGGACAGACTTATGGCTACACCTTC. It yields the protein CASMGQTYGYTF.

This clone came up once. The chain uses TRBV9 and TRBJ2-2; D is perhaps TRBD1 (5 bases). The CDR3 has 13 amino acids. In germline, CDR1 is SGDLS, CDR2 YYNGEE. Trimming stripped 6 bases from V and 1 base from J, with 7 bases between. The CDR3 loop reads CASTRGNTGELFF. DNA of the CDR3: TGTGCCAGCACTAGGGGGAACACCGGGGAGCTGTTTTTT.

The chain uses TRBV6-2 or TRBV6-3 and TRBJ2-1; 12 bases are a match to TRBD2. CDR1 is MNHEY and CDR2 is SVGEGT in the germline V gene. The CDR3 contains 17 residues. The ends lost 0 bases at V and 3 bases at J; junction bases unmatched: 3. CDR3 coding DNA: TGTGCCAGCAGTTACTCCCTACTAGCGGGGGGCTACAATGAGCAGTTCTTC. Amino acid sequence: CASSYSLLAGGYNEQFF.

V is TRBV12-3 or TRBV12-4 and J is TRBJ2-1; a possible D gene is TRBD2 (5 bases). The ends were cut back, 6 bases at V and 3 bases at J, with 9 bases in the middle. The CDR3 runs 13 residues. In nucleotides, the CDR3 is TGTGCCAGCAGGCCCGGGGACTACAATGAGCAGTTCTTC. It codes for CASRPGDYNEQFF.

This rearrangement joins TRBV11-2 to TRBJ2-7, with 7 positions matching TRBD1. CDR1 is SGHAT and CDR2 is FQNNGV in the germline V gene. CDR3 length: 17 residues. V trimming: 4 bases; J trimming: 3 bases; junction bases outside the gene matches: 15. CDR3 in amino acids: CASSSSEFPGQRYEQYF. CDR3 coding DNA: TGTGCCAGCAGCTCATCGGAGTTTCCGGGACAGCGCTACGAGCAGTACTTC.

The CDR3 DNA sequence: TGTGCCTGGAAGGGACAGGAGTTGTCGAACCCGCGGAACACCATATATTTT. It is translated as CAWKGQELSNPRNTIYF. This chain joins TRBV30 and TRBJ1-3; TRBD1 agrees at 8 bases. V gave up 4 bases and J gave up 7 bases; unmatched junction bases: 18. This CDR3 contains 17 residues. The germline CDR1 and CDR2 sequences are GTSNPN and SVGIG (reference sequence).